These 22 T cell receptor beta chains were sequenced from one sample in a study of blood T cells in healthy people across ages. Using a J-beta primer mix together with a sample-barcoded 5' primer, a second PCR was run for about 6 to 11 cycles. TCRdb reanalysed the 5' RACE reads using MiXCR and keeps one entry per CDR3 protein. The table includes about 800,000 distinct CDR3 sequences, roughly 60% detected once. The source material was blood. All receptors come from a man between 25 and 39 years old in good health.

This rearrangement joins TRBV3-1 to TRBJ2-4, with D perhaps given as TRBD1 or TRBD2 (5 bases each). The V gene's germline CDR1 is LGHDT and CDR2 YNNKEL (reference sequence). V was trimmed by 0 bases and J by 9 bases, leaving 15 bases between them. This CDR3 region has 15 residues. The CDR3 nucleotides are TGTGCCAGCAGCCAAGATGTCACATCTGGGGGCATTCAGTACTTC. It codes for CASSQDVTSGGIQYF.

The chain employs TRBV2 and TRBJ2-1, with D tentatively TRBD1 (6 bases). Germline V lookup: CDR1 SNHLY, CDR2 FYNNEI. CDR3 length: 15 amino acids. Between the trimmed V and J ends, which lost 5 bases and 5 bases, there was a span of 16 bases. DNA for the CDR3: TGTGCCAGCAGTCGATTACTCAGGGGAGACAATGAGCAGTTCTTC. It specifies CASSRLLRGDNEQFF.

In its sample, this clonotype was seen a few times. The CDR3 DNA reads TGCAGCGTTAAGGATGAAAAACTGTTTTTT. Translating it yields CSVKDEKLFF. The chain carries TRBV29-1 and TRBJ1-4, with no clear D. The CDR3 totals 10 residues. The V gene's germline CDR1 is SQVTM and CDR2 ANQGSEA. The V end lost 5 bases, the J end lost 6 bases, and 4 bases lay between the germline ends.

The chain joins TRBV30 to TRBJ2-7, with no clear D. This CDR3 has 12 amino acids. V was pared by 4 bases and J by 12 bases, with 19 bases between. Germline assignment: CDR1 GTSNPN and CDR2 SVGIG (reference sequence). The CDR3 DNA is TGTGCCTGGATTTTGATATCGGAGACCCGGTACTTC. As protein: CAWILISETRYF.

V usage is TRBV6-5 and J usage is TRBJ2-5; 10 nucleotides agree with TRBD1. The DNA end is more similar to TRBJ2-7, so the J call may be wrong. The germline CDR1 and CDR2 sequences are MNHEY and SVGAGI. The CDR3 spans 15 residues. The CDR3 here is CASSGGQGNPLEQYF. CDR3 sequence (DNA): TGTGCCAGCAGTGGGGGACAGGGGAACCCACTCGAGCAGTACTTC.

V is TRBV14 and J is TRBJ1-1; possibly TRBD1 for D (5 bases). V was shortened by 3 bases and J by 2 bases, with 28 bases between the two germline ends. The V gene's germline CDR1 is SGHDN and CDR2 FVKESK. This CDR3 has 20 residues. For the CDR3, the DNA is TGTGCCAGCAGCCAGGAGTGGTGGGAATTTGGAGGGAGGGGTAACACTGAAGCTTTCTTT. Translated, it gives CASSQEWWEFGGRGNTEAFF. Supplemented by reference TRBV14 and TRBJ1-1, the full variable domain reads EAGVTQFPSHSVIEKGQTVTLRCDPISGHDNLYWYRRVMGKEIKFLLHFVKESKQDESGMPNNRFLAERTGGTYSTLKVQPAELEDSGVYFCASSQEWWEFGGRGNTEAFFGQGTRLTVV.

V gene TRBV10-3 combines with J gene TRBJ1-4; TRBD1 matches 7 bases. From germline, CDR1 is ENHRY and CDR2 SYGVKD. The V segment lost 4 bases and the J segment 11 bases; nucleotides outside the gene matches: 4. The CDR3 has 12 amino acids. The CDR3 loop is CAISGDSWKLFF. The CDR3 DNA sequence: TGTGCCATCAGTGGGGACAGTTGGAAACTGTTTTTT.

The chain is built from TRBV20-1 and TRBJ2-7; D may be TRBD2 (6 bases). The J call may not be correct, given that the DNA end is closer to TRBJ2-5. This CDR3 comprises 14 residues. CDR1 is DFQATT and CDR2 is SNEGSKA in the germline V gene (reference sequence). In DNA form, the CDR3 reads TGCAGTGCTAGAGTGGCGGGGAAGGAGGAGACCCAGTACTTC. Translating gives CSARVAGKEETQYF.

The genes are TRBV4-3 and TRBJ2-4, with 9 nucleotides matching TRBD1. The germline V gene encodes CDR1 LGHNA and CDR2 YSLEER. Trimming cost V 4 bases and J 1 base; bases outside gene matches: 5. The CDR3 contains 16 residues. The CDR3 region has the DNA TGCGCCAGCAGCCCTCGGACAGGGGCCGCCAAAAACATTCAGTACTTC. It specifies CASSPRTGAAKNIQYF.

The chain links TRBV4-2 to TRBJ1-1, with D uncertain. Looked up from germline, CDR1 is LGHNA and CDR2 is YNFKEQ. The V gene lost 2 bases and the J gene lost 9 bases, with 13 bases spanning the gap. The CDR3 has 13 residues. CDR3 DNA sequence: TGTGCCAGCAGCCAACCCCCGGATACTAAAGCTTTCTTT. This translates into CASSQPPDTKAFF.

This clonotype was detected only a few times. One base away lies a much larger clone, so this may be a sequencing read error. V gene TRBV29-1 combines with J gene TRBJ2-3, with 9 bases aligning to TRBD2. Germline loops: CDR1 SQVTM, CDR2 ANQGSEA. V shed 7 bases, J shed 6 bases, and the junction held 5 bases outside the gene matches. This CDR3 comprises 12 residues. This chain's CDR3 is CSDRTSADTQYF. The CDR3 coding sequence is TGCAGCGACAGGACTAGCGCTGATACGCAGTATTTT.

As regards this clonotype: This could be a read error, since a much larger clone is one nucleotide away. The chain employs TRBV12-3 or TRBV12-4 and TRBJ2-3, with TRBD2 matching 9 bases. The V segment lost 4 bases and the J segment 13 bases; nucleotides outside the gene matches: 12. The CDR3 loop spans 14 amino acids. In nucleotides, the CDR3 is TGTGCCAGCAGTTGCGGGGGGGGCGGAGATATGGAGTATTTT. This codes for CASSCGGGGDMEYF.

As DNA, the CDR3 is TGTGCCAGCAGAGGGGGGAGCACTGAAGCTTTCTTT. Amino acids: CASRGGSTEAFF. The chain carries TRBV28 and TRBJ1-1; the D gene is possibly TRBD1 (6 bases). Germline V lookup: CDR1 MDHEN, CDR2 SYDVKM. The CDR3 is 12 amino acids. V was clipped by 6 bases and J by 4 bases, with 9 bases between them.

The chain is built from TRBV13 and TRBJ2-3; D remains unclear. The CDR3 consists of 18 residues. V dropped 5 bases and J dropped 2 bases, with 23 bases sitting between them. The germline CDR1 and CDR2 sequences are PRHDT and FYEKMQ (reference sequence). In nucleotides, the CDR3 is TGTGCCAGCAGCCGCGCCTCTCACATTATAGGGTCCACAGATACGCAGTATTTT. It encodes CASSRASHIIGSTDTQYF. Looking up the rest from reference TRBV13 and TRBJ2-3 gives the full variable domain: AAGVIQSPRHLIKEKRETATLKCYPIPRHDTVYWYQQGPGQDPQFLISFYEKMQSDKGSIPDRFSAQQFSDYHSELNMSSLELGDSALYFCASSRASHIIGSTDTQYFGPGTRLTVL.

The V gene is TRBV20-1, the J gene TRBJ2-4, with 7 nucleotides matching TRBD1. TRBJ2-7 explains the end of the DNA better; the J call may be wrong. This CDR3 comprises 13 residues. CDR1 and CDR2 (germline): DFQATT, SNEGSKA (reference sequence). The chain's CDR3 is CSARPQGLVEQYF. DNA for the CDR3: TGCAGTGCTAGACCACAGGGGTTGGTCGAGCAGTACTTC.

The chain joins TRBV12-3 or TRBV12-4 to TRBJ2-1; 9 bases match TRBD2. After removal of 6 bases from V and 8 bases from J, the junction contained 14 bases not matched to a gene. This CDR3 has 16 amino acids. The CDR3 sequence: CASSGDQGTSFYEQFF. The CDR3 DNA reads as TGTGCCAGCAGCGGTGATCAAGGGACTAGCTTCTATGAGCAGTTCTTC.

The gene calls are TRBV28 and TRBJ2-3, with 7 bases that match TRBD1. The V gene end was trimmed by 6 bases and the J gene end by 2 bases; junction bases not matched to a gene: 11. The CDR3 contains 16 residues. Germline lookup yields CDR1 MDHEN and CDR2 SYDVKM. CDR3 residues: CASRRAGQVYTDTQYF. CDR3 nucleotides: TGTGCCAGCAGGCGCGCCGGACAGGTCTACACAGATACGCAGTATTTT.

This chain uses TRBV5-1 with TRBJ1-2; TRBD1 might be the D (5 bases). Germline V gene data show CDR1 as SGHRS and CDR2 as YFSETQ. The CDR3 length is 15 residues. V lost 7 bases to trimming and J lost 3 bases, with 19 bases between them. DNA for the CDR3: TGCGCCAGCTCGGCCAGGGAGGGATTCCACTATGGCTACACCTTC. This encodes CASSAREGFHYGYTF.

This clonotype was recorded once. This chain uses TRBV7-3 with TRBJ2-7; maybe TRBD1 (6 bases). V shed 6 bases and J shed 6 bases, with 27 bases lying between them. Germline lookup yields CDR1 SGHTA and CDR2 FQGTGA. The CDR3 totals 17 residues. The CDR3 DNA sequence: TGTGCCAGCAGGCAAATCCGGGACACACGCCTCGCGGGCGAGCAGTACTTC. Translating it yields CASRQIRDTRLAGEQYF.

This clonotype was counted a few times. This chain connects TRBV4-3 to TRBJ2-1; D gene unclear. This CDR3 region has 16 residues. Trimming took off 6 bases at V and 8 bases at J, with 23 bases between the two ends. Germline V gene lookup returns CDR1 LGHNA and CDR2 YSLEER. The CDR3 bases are TGCGCCAGCAGTCCCCTACCTAGTGGGCCACTCGATGAGCAGTTCTTC. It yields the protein CASSPLPSGPLDEQFF.

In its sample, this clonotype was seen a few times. CDR3 region: CSASLWETQYF. In DNA, the CDR3 is TGCAGTGCCTCCCTCTGGGAGACCCAGTACTTC. V usage is TRBV20-1 and J usage is TRBJ2-7; D unresolved. The better agreement between TRBJ2-5 and the DNA end casts doubt on the J call. Germline loops: CDR1 DFQATT, CDR2 SNEGSKA (reference sequence). The CDR3 has 11 amino acids.

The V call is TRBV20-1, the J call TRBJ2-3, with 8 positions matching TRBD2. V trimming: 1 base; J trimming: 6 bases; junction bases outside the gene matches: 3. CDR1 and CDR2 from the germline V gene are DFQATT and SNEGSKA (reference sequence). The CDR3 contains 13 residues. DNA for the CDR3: TGCAGTGCTAGAGGCAGCGGGAGTGATACGCAGTATTTT. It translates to CSARGSGSDTQYF.